Listed below are T cell receptor beta chains from one sample, sequenced in a study of identical twins. TCRdb re-called the 5' RACE reads through MiXCR, storing one row per CDR3 protein. Among around 1.7 million distinct CDR3 sequences, under 35% were seen once, and the ten largest hold 0.25% to 0.3%. The specimen sequenced was cord blood. These receptors were taken from a newborn girl in good health. Both conserved end residues are part of each CDR3. Each record gives: V gene, J gene, D gene, clone size, CDR3 protein, CDR3 DNA. D genes are given only for firm matches. Expanded clones are given a class, and other clones once, few, many or no size at all.

TRBV11-2	TRBJ1-6	.	.	CASSLGPDRNSPLHF	TGTGCCAGCAGCTTAGGTCCGGACAGAAATTCACCCCTCCACTTT
TRBV27	TRBJ2-7	TRBD2	few	CASSLGGLAYNEQYF	TGTGCCAGCAGTTTAGGGGGACTAGCCTACAATGAGCAGTACTTC
TRBV10-3	TRBJ2-5	TRBD2	few	CAISGTSGSLETQYF	TGTGCCATCAGTGGGACTAGCGGGAGTCTGGAGACCCAGTACTTC
TRBV3-1	TRBJ1-3	.	.	CASSISRTGAIYF	TGTGCCAGCAGCATATCCCGGACGGGCGCCATATATTTT
TRBV12-3/TRBV12-4	TRBJ2-3	TRBD2	.	CASRLPIAGVRTDMQYF	TGTGCCAGCAGGCTGCCGATAGCGGGAGTCAGAACAGATATGCAGTATTTT
TRBV9	TRBJ2-1	.	.	CASSVTGAPGLQFIEQFF	TGTGCCAGCAGCGTTACAGGGGCCCCGGGACTCCAATTCATTGAGCAGTTCTTC
TRBV25-1	TRBJ2-3	.	many	CASSDRDTDTQYF	TGTGCCAGCAGTGACAGGGACACAGATACGCAGTATTTT
TRBV2	TRBJ2-7	.	many	CASRGTVSYEQYF	TGTGCCAGCAGGGGGACTGTGTCCTACGAGCAGTACTTC
TRBV9	TRBJ1-2	TRBD1	.	CASSARTGGEDYGYTF	TGTGCCAGCAGCGCCAGGACAGGGGGCGAAGACTATGGCTACACCTTC
TRBV5-1	TRBJ2-1	TRBD2	.	CASSLASRLRGVLNEQFF	TGCGCCAGCAGCTTGGCATCGCGCCTGCGGGGGGTGTTAAATGAGCAGTTCTTC
TRBV20-1	TRBJ1-1	.	few	CSARQGWDTEAFF	TGCAGTGCTAGACAGGGGTGGGACACTGAAGCTTTCTTT
TRBV7-2	TRBJ2-5	.	.	CASSLLSEAAQYF	TGTGCCAGCAGCTTATTGAGCGAGGCGGCCCAGTACTTC
TRBV20-1	TRBJ2-3	.	.	CSARDPRLISTDTQYF	TGCAGTGCTAGAGATCCCCGACTTATTAGCACAGATACGCAGTATTTT
TRBV24-1	TRBJ2-1	.	many	CATSGTGSYNEQFF	TGTGCCACCAGTGGGACTGGGTCCTACAATGAGCAGTTCTTC
TRBV7-2	TRBJ2-1	.	.	CASSPALARSTYNEQFF	TGTGCCAGCAGCCCAGCACTAGCTCGATCCACCTACAATGAGCAGTTCTTC
TRBV5-8	TRBJ2-1	TRBD2	.	CASSPWTSGSSFNEQFF	TGTGCCAGCAGCCCTTGGACTAGCGGGAGTTCGTTCAATGAGCAGTTCTTC
TRBV10-3	TRBJ1-2	.	.	CAISDRYNYGYTF	TGTGCCATCAGTGATCGATACAACTATGGCTACACCTTC
TRBV3-1	TRBJ2-1	TRBD2	.	CASSQERVAGGVNEQFF	TGTGCCAGCAGCCAAGAGCGCGTGGCGGGAGGGGTGAATGAGCAGTTCTTC
TRBV20-1	TRBJ1-5	.	few	CSARAFNQPQHF	TGCAGTGCTCGGGCCTTTAATCAGCCCCAGCATTTT